This T cell receptor (beta chain) was recovered during a study of T cell changes during pregnancy in multiple sclerosis. Clones were sequenced by immunoSEQ multiplex PCR, and TCRdb holds only the in-frame ones, with some missing. The profile shows around 70,000 clones, approximately 91% of them singletons. Germline assignment: CDR1 LNHNV and CDR2 YYDKDF (reference sequence). With V trimmed by 1 base and J by 8 bases, 9 bases remained unmatched. The CDR3 has 16 amino acids. The material was CD4+ T cells from peripheral blood mononuclear cells, obtained after pregnancy. This TCR was sampled from a female donor with multiple sclerosis, enrolled in a pregnancy study. The chain employs TRBV15 and TRBJ2-1; TRBD2 matches at 9 bases. The CDR3 DNA reads as TGTGCCACCAGCAGAGGTAGCGGGAGAGGAAATGATGAGCAGTTCTTC. Protein: CATSRGSGRGNDEQFF.